The entry that follows covers one T cell receptor (beta chain) sequence. Its cognate antigen has yet to be identified. At one of its ends the junction is not consistent with the germline gene, which may arise from a read error. This sample stems from a study of identifying expanded T cells in peripheral blood (dated by TCRdb to the late 2010s). For context, the study as a whole: Technical replicates were generated by sequencing separate aliquots of the same genomic DNA pool, and four replicates were compared pairwise. What the study reported, not specific to this receptor: The authors expected biological variance in healthy repertoires might increase further over much longer intervals such as months to years. Both the number of clones called differentially abundant and the false-positive rate were significantly reduced by the beta-binomial model across all healthy-donor time intervals. The binomial model flagged 0.9 to 1.5 differentially abundant clones between technical replicates but about 15 over roughly two weeks and roughly 19 over about four weeks. Variance in clone template counts between roughly two-week samples significantly increased with total template count across all healthy donors.

During the collection period, no infections or other immune events were recorded for the healthy donors. To calibrate time-dependent variance in a beta-binomial model of T-cell clone differential abundance, blood repertoires from healthy donors were used as a training cohort. The training cohort included about ten healthy donors, of whom 3 were female and 7 were male. Donor ages ranged from roughly 29 to 64 years, with an average of roughly 46 years. Obtained from a commercial supplier, whole blood was collected from each healthy donor at three time points set around 2 weeks apart. Genomic DNA was extracted from unsorted whole blood for immunosequencing. The immunoSEQ Assay, which relies on bias-controlled multiplex PCR amplification of genomic DNA, was used to profile TCRbeta CDR3 regions. The authors' analysis ran thus. The absolute abundance of each unique TCRbeta CDR3 region was quantified after sequences were collapsed and filtered. Differential abundance was tested with two models: a binomial (Fisher-equivalent) model and a beta-binomial model that adds time-dependent variance fitted from healthy donors. Clones with fewer than 5 combined templates were excluded, and clones with Benjamini-Hochberg FDR below 0.01 were called differentially abundant. Beta-binomial variance was modeled as a function of total template count across the two samples using the form v = (b*log(k)+a)^2. TCRdb took this table from immuneACCESS and kept in-frame rearrangements with V and J called. Such tables lack part of the clones; where checked against another copy, unresolved V genes explain under half of the gap, and the rest is unexplained. V and J calls and clone size come straight from that table; D and trimming were deduced from the DNA. In all, the sample holds around 94,000 clones, and approximately 90% of those were seen once. In total, the top ten clones hold roughly an eighth of the sample.

The sequencing input was blood. The receptor was derived from a person aged 18 to 75 in good health.

The CDR3 region: CASSQGGTSGGYEQYF. The base sequence is TGTGCCAGCAGCCAAGGAGGGACTAGCGGGGGCTACGAGCAGTACTTC. The chain uses TRBV4-1 and TRBJ2-7, with TRBD2 identical over 14 junction bases. Reading from cysteine to phenylalanine, the CDR3 counts 16 amino acids. The entry retains the CDR3 DNA only, 48 bases that are in frame from base 1. From a lookup of the germline V gene, CDR1 and CDR2 are MGHRA and YSYEKL.